A single sample is the source of the 29 T cell receptor beta chains below, sequenced in a study of tissue T cells after allogeneic stem cell transplantation. Sequencing was performed with immunoSEQ multiplex PCR; in TCRdb, only in-frame clones are kept and a portion is missing. The sample holds a few thousand clones; more than 40% are singletons and the top ten take roughly 5.4%. The time point is: mouse harvest day 7 after allogeneic transplant. Each mouse received 10^7 T-cell-depleted marrow cells plus 10^6 splenic CD5+ T cells by tail vein. The sequenced material came from gut tissue. These receptors were collected from a female BALB/c mouse given C57BL/6 T cells with graft-versus-host disease after an allogeneic hematopoietic cell transplant.

In regard to this clone: Gene names are the mouse ones. The read comes to an end 1 residue before the CDR3 does, leaving the germline J gene to fill in the end. J is TRBJ2-7 and V is TRBV12-1; 7 positions match TRBD2. The V gene end was trimmed by 0 bases and the J gene end by 0 bases; junction bases not matched to a gene: 1. CDR1 and CDR2 (germline): SGHSN, HYEKVE. CDR3 length equals 14 residues. The CDR3 DNA, read in part, is TGTGCCAGCTCTCTCGACTGGGACTCCTATGAACAGTAC. Its protein is CASSLDWDSYEQY. The CDR3 as a whole reads CASSLDWDSYEQYF.

With respect to this clone: Germline and genes: mouse. The CDR3 end lies 1 residue beyond the end of the read and is filled in from the germline J gene. The chain has TRBV12-2 and TRBJ1-1; no clear D. This CDR3 spans 11 amino acids. The germline V gene has CDR1 SGHLS and CDR2 HYDKME. With 0 bases removed from V and 2 bases from J, the gap between germline ends came to 0 bases. The CDR3: CASSLNTEVFF. The covered CDR3 bases are TGTGCCAGCTCTCTCAACACAGAAGTCTTC. The variable domain in full, completed from reference TRBV12-2 and TRBJ1-1, reads NSGVVQSPRYIIKGKGERSILKCIPISGHLSVAWYQQTQGQELKFFIQHYDKMERDKGNLPSRFSVQQFDDYHSEMNMSALELEDSAVYFCASSLNTEVFFGKGTRLTVV.

With regard to this clone: All gene names here are mouse names. Read sequence stops 1 residue before the CDR3 end, and the germline J gene provides the missing end. This chain links TRBV26 with TRBJ2-2, with 8 bases matching TRBD1. Germline V CDR1 and CDR2: KGHPV, FQNQEV (reference sequence). With 3 bases clipped from V and 3 bases from J, the junction kept 3 bases outside the gene matches. CDR3 length equals 15 residues. Incomplete CDR3 DNA: TGTGCCAGCAGTCTTGCGACAGGGGACACCGGGCAGCTCTAC. Translated, it gives CASSLATGDTGQLY. The entire CDR3 is CASSLATGDTGQLYF.

This clone was counted only a few times. The genes are named according to mouse. Coverage ceases 1 residue before the CDR3 finishes, and the germline J gene fills in the end. The chain has TRBV26 and TRBJ2-7; TRBD1 aligns across 7 bases. Losses at the gene ends were 3 bases for V and 6 bases for J; bases not matched to a gene: 5. Looked up from germline, CDR1 is KGHPV and CDR2 is FQNQEV (reference sequence). The CDR3 has 13 amino acids. CDR3: CASSLDREGEQYF. The CDR3 DNA, read in part, is TGTGCCAGCAGTCTCGACAGGGAGGGTGAACAGTAC.

This clone was observed a few times. Mouse germline and gene names are used. The read ends 1 residue shy of where the CDR3 ends; the end is completed using the germline J gene. The chain couples TRBV23 to TRBJ2-7; the table's D call TRBD1 went unverified against the DNA. CDR1 is KGHTA and CDR2 is FQNQQP in the germline V gene. This CDR3 has 14 residues. The CDR3 here is CSSSQRQSSYEQYF. The DNA read from the CDR3 is TGCTCCAGCAGTCAAAGACAGAGCTCCTATGAACAGTAC.

On this clone itself: The germline and genes are mouse ones. The read ends 1 residue before the CDR3 terminus; that terminus is restored from the germline J gene. This sequence joins TRBV12-2 and TRBJ2-4; TRBD1 or TRBD2 may be the D gene (5 bases each). CDR1 is SGHLS, CDR2 HYDKME, per germline. The CDR3 has 15 amino acids. V lost 2 bases and J lost 0, with 11 bases in between. The sequenced part of the CDR3 DNA is TGTGCCAGCTCTCCCACGGGGGAGAGTCAAAACACCTTGTAC. Protein: CASSPTGESQNTLY. In full, the CDR3 is CASSPTGESQNTLYF. Based on the CDR3 plus reference TRBV12-2 and TRBJ2-4, the full variable domain is NSGVVQSPRYIIKGKGERSILKCIPISGHLSVAWYQQTQGQELKFFIQHYDKMERDKGNLPSRFSVQQFDDYHSEMNMSALELEDSAVYFCASSPTGESQNTLYFGAGTRLSVL.

For this clone: Mouse gene names and germline throughout. The CDR3 extends 1 residue past the end of the read, so its final part is completed from the germline J gene. The gene calls are TRBV23 and TRBJ2-2; TRBD1 was called by the table and not checked on the DNA. Germline assignment: CDR1 KGHTA and CDR2 FQNQQP. The CDR3 runs 14 residues. Partial CDR3 DNA: TGCTCCAGCAGTCAACATACAAACACCGGGCAGCTCTAC. It encodes CSSSQHTNTGQLY. The entire CDR3 reads CSSSQHTNTGQLYF.

As concerns this clone: Gene names follow the mouse nomenclature. The CDR3 extends 1 residue past the end of the read, so its final part is completed from the germline J gene. The chain combines TRBV23 with TRBJ2-5; the D call of TRBD2 is as the table states it, not checked on the DNA. Germline V lookup: CDR1 KGHTA, CDR2 FQNQQP. CDR3 size: 16 residues. CDR3: CSSRRLGGGLQDTQYF. Incomplete CDR3 DNA: TGCTCCAGCAGGAGACTGGGGGGAGGCCTCCAAGACACCCAGTAC.

As to this clone: Gene labels here are mouse ones. The read finishes 1 residue shy of the CDR3 end, and the germline J gene is used to complete it. The rearrangement joins TRBV26 to TRBJ2-7; 9 nucleotides agree with TRBD1. Germline CDR1 is KGHPV and CDR2 is FQNQEV (reference sequence). The trim removed 5 bases at V and 5 bases at J, leaving 4 bases unmatched. The CDR3 covers 13 residues. The CDR3 DNA, read in part, is TGTGCCAGCAGTTCCCGGGACAGGGATGAACAGTAC. This gives the protein CASSSRDRDEQY. The whole CDR3 region reads CASSSRDRDEQYF.

On this clone: Gene names are mouse gene names. CDR3 in amino acids: CASSEGFYEQYF. CDR3 DNA, as far as it was read: TGTGCCAGCAGTGAGGGGTTTTATGAACAGTAC. This chain connects TRBV26 to TRBJ2-7, with TRBD1 as a possible D gene (5 bases). The sequenced fragment ends 1 residue before the CDR3 boundary, so the rest is inferred from the germline J gene. In germline, CDR1 is KGHPV, CDR2 FQNQEV (reference sequence). The CDR3 totals 12 residues. V lost 5 bases and J 4 bases, leaving 9 bases between the germline ends.

This clone has only a few counts. Gene names refer to mouse genes. The read falls 1 residue short of the CDR3 end, and the missing part is taken from the germline J gene. The chain uses TRBV26 and TRBJ2-1; 10 bases map to TRBD1. With 3 bases clipped from V and 6 bases from J, the junction kept 2 bases outside the gene matches. CDR3 length equals 14 residues. Germline CDR1 KGHPV, CDR2 FQNQEV (reference sequence). This chain's CDR3 is CASSLRDRGAEQFF. The part of the CDR3 DNA that was read is TGTGCCAGCAGTCTCCGGGACAGGGGTGCTGAGCAGTTC.

With regard to this clone: Gene names refer to mouse genes. The read ends 1 residue early relative to the CDR3; the germline J gene fills the gap. The chain employs TRBV20 and TRBJ2-3, with 8 bases matching TRBD2. There are 13 residues in the CDR3. Germline loops: CDR1 GFQATS, CDR2 STVNSAI. With 0 bases clipped from V and 5 bases from J, the junction kept 1 base outside the gene matches. The CDR3: CGARDWGEETLYF. Partial CDR3 DNA: TGTGGTGCTAGGGACTGGGGGGAAGAAACGCTGTAT.

Of note for this clone: Gene names follow the mouse nomenclature. Coverage ceases 1 residue before the CDR3 finishes, and the germline J gene fills in the end. V gene TRBV24 combines with J gene TRBJ2-2; a possible D gene is TRBD1 (5 bases). The V gene's germline CDR1 is KGHTA and CDR2 FRNEEI. The CDR3 contains 15 residues. The ends were cut back, 1 base at V and 4 bases at J, with 10 bases in the middle. CDR3 DNA, as far as it was read: TGTGCCAGCAGTCTGTTGGGAAGGGGCACCGGGCAGCTCTAC. Encoded protein: CASSLLGRGTGQLY. The entire CDR3 protein reads CASSLLGRGTGQLYF.

Comments on this clone: The germline and genes are mouse ones. The read comes to an end 1 residue before the CDR3 does, leaving the germline J gene to fill in the end. This chain joins TRBV26 and TRBJ1-4; possibly TRBD1 for D (6 bases). Looked up from germline, CDR1 is KGHPV and CDR2 is FQNQEV (reference sequence). V lost 4 bases and J 4 bases, leaving 7 bases between the germline ends. This CDR3 contains 13 residues. Incomplete CDR3 DNA: TGTGCCAGCAGTCCGGGACACAACGAAAGATTATTT. This sequence encodes CASSPGHNERLF. The entire CDR3 protein reads CASSPGHNERLFF.

On this clone itself: The gene symbols are mouse symbols. The read is 1 residue too short to cover the CDR3 end, so that end is filled in from the germline J gene. The rearrangement joins TRBV26 to TRBJ1-3; 7 bases are a match to TRBD1. Germline CDR1 is KGHPV and CDR2 is FQNQEV (reference sequence). This CDR3 spans 14 amino acids. Unmatched junction bases numbered 3, after V lost 5 bases and J lost 2 bases. The CDR3 loop reads CASSFDRAGNTLYF. CDR3 DNA (partial): TGTGCCAGCAGTTTCGACAGGGCTGGAAATACGCTCTAT.

For this clone: Each gene name is a mouse one. The sequence runs out 1 residue before the end of the CDR3; the remainder is reconstructed from the germline J gene. The rearrangement links TRBV26 to TRBJ1-1; TRBD1 might be the D (6 bases). The CDR3 loop spans 13 amino acids. The ends were cut back, 4 bases at V and 4 bases at J, with 10 bases in the middle. Germline V gene data show CDR1 as KGHPV and CDR2 as FQNQEV (reference sequence). The chain's CDR3 is CASSQGGSTEVFF. The DNA read from the CDR3 is TGTGCCAGCAGTCAGGGGGGCTCCACAGAAGTCTTC.

Remarks on this clone: Mouse gene names apply. The CDR3 goes on 1 residue after the read ends, and that part is filled in from the germline J gene. This chain connects TRBV26 to TRBJ1-1; 10 nucleotides line up with TRBD1. From germline, CDR1 is KGHPV and CDR2 FQNQEV (reference sequence). V shed 4 bases, J shed 3 bases, and the junction held 2 bases outside the gene matches. The CDR3 consists of 14 residues. Incomplete CDR3 DNA: TGTGCCAGCAGTCGACAGGGGGCCGACACAGAAGTCTTC. As protein: CASSRQGADTEVF. In full, the CDR3 is CASSRQGADTEVFF.

This clone is medium-sized (0.01 to 0.1%) within its sample. Gene names denote mouse genes. Sequencing ends 1 residue short of the CDR3 end; the germline J gene provides the rest. The chain is built from TRBV4 and TRBJ2-7, with 7 bases identical to TRBD1. V lost 4 bases and J lost 0; bases outside the gene matches: 0. CDR3 length: 13 residues. Germline V gives CDR1 LGHDT, CDR2 YNNKQL (reference sequence). CDR3 region: CASSSGGSYEQYF. Partial CDR3 DNA: TGTGCCAGCAGCTCAGGGGGCTCCTATGAACAGTAC.

Concerning this clone: Gene names are the mouse ones. The sequenced fragment ends 1 residue before the CDR3 boundary, so the rest is inferred from the germline J gene. The gene calls are TRBV3 and TRBJ1-1; possible D gene TRBD1, 5 bases. Deletions cut 5 bases from V and 0 bases from J, with 7 bases between. In germline, CDR1 is SNHLY, CDR2 FYNGKV (reference sequence). This CDR3 is 13 amino acids long. The part of the CDR3 DNA that was read is TGTGCCAGCAGCCCGGGACAGAACACAGAAGTCTTC. Translation gives CASSPGQNTEVF. The complete CDR3 reads CASSPGQNTEVFF.

Notes on this clone: Gene names are mouse gene names. The CDR3 end lies 1 residue beyond the end of the read and is filled in from the germline J gene. V and J are TRBV5 and TRBJ1-1, with TRBD1 as a possible D gene (6 bases). Per the germline V gene, CDR1 is LGHNA and CDR2 is YNLKQL (reference sequence). V was pared by 1 base and J by 0 bases, with 12 bases between. The CDR3 runs to 16 residues. CDR3 loop: CASSQAPDRTNTEVFF. Incomplete CDR3 DNA: TGTGCCAGCAGCCAAGCCCCCGACAGGACAAACACAGAAGTCTTC.

Of note for this clone: The gene names given are mouse names. From the germline J gene comes the end of the CDR3, since the read stops 1 residue before it. This chain connects TRBV3 to TRBJ1-3; maybe TRBD1 (6 bases). The germline gives CDR1 SNHLY, CDR2 FYNGKV (reference sequence). The CDR3 is made up of 16 amino acids. With 2 bases removed from V and 0 bases from J, the gap between germline ends came to 11 bases. Incomplete CDR3 DNA: TGTGCCAGCAGCTTACGGCAGGGGAATTCTGGAAATACGCTCTAT. It is translated as CASSLRQGNSGNTLY. In full, the CDR3 reads CASSLRQGNSGNTLYF.

This clone appeared a few times. The gene symbols are mouse symbols. The read terminates 1 residue before the CDR3 end, so the remaining end is supplied by the germline J gene. V and J are TRBV13-2 and TRBJ1-2; 7 positions agree with TRBD1. Germline lookup yields CDR1 NNHNN and CDR2 SYGAGS (reference sequence). There are 14 residues in the CDR3. J gave up 1 base and V 4 bases, and 4 bases lay outside the gene matches. The CDR3 is CASGRQGGNSDYTF. CDR3 DNA (partial): TGTGCCAGCGGTCGACAGGGAGGAAACTCCGACTACACC.

By share of the sample, this clone is medium-sized. The genes and germline here are from mouse. The CDR3 extends 1 residue past the end of the read, so its final part is completed from the germline J gene. J is TRBJ2-7 and V is TRBV13-3; 12 positions agree with TRBD2. Trimming at V came to 5 bases and at J to 7 bases, leaving 4 bases not matched to a gene. The V gene's germline CDR1 is NNHDY and CDR2 SYVADS. The CDR3 sequence is 13 residues long. The chain's CDR3 is CASSRLGGREQYF. The CDR3 DNA, read in part, is TGTGCCAGCAGCCGACTGGGGGGGCGCGAACAGTAC.

This clone came up once. Gene names refer to mouse genes. The DNA ends 1 residue before the CDR3 does, and the rest of the CDR3 is filled in from the germline J gene. The J gene is TRBJ2-2, the V gene TRBV5, with 7 nucleotides matching TRBD1. This CDR3 comprises 16 residues. Germline V gene data show CDR1 as LGHNA and CDR2 as YNLKQL (reference sequence). The ends lost 1 base at V and 1 base at J; junction bases unmatched: 3. The CDR3 loop reads CASSQGQGINTGQLYF. The CDR3 bases that were read are TGTGCCAGCAGCCAAGGACAGGGCATAAACACCGGGCAGCTCTAC.

This clone was observed a few times. Gene names and germline match the mouse. Coverage ceases 1 residue before the CDR3 finishes, and the germline J gene fills in the end. The same CDR3 can be traced to other DNA sequences in this sample. The chain links TRBV26 to TRBJ2-7; 7 bases align to TRBD1. Germline V gives CDR1 KGHPV, CDR2 FQNQEV (reference sequence). J was trimmed by 4 bases and V by 4 bases; bases with no gene match: 1. CDR3 length: 12 amino acids. CDR3 DNA, as far as it was read: TGTGCCAGCAGTCCGGGACAGTATGAACAGTAC. Translated, it gives CASSPGQYEQY. In full, the CDR3 reads CASSPGQYEQYF.

This clone was detected only a few times. The gene names given are mouse names. Coverage ceases 1 residue before the CDR3 finishes, and the germline J gene fills in the end. The chain joins TRBV23 to TRBJ1-4; TRBD1 is the table's D call and was not checked against the DNA. The CDR3 consists of 16 residues. Germline V CDR1 and CDR2: KGHTA, FQNQQP. The CDR3 spells CSSSQAGQISNERLFF. The part of the CDR3 DNA that was read is TGCTCCAGCAGTCAAGCGGGACAGATTTCCAACGAAAGATTATTT. Using reference TRBV23 and TRBJ1-4 for the parts outside the CDR3, the full variable domain is DAAVTQKPRYLIKMKGQEAEMKCIPEKGHTAVFWYQQKQSKELKFLIYFQNQQPLDQIDMVKERFSAVCPSSSLCSLGIRTCEAEDSALYLCSSSQAGQISNERLFFGHGTKLSVL.

In regard to this clone: Gene labels here are mouse ones. The CDR3 goes on 1 residue after the read ends, and that part is filled in from the germline J gene. The chain joins TRBV5 to TRBJ2-4; a possible D gene is TRBD2 (5 bases). The V gene lost 0 bases and the J gene lost 1 base, with 5 bases spanning the gap. CDR1 is LGHNA, CDR2 YNLKQL, per germline (reference sequence). This CDR3 contains 14 residues. CDR3 protein: CASSQDWGQNTLYF. The CDR3 DNA, read in part, is TGTGCCAGCAGCCAAGACTGGGGTCAAAACACCTTGTAC.

This clone was counted only a few times. The listed genes are named as in mouse. The DNA read from the CDR3 is TGTGCCAGCAGTTCCCACGGGACAGACCAAGACACCCAGTAC. Translating it yields CASSSHGTDQDTQY. The whole CDR3 region reads CASSSHGTDQDTQYF. The V gene is TRBV14, the J gene TRBJ2-5; 7 bases match TRBD1. The read falls 1 residue short of the CDR3 end, and the missing part is taken from the germline J gene. Per the germline V gene, CDR1 is SGHDT and CDR2 is FRDEAV. This CDR3 has 15 amino acids. Trimming took 3 bases from V and 1 from J; bases not matched to a gene: 5.

On this clone: The gene names here belong to mouse. Read coverage stops 1 residue before the CDR3 terminus; the germline J gene supplies the remainder. The chain employs TRBV20 and TRBJ2-2, with TRBD2 identical over 7 bases. The V segment lost 4 bases and the J segment 0 bases; nucleotides outside the gene matches: 2. The CDR3 spans 14 residues. Germline CDR1 reads GFQATS; CDR2 reads STVNSAI. The CDR3 DNA, read in part, is TGTGGTGCTATACTGGGGCCAAACACCGGGCAGCTCTAC. Its translation: CGAILGPNTGQLY. The entire CDR3 sequence reads CGAILGPNTGQLYF.